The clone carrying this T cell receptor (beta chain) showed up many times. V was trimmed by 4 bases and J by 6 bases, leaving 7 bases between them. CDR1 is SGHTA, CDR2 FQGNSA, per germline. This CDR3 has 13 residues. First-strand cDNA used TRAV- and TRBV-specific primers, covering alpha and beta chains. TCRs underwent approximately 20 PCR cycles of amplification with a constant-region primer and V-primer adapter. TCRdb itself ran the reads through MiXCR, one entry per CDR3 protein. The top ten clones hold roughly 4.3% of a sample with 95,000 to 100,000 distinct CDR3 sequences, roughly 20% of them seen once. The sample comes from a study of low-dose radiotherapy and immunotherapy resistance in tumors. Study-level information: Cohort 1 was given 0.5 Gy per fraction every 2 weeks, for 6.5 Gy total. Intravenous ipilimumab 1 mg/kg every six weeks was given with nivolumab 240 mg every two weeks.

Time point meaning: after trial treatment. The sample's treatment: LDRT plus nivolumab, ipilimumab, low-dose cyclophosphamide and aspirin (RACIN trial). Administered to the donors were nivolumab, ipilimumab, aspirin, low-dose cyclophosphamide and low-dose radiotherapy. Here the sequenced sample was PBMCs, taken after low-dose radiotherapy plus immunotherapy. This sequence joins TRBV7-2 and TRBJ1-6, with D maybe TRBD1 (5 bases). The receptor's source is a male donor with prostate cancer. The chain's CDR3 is CASSSGLNSPLHF. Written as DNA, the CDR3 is TGTGCCAGCAGCTCGGGACTTAATTCACCCCTCCACTTT.